Here is one T cell receptor (beta chain) with its context. The data were obtained in a study of shared clonotypes between healthy human individuals. Several immunoSEQ plates received, in even portions, the genomic DNA of each subset. Authors' data handling: For the immunoSEQ data, sequences were junction-only without quality scores, so filtering differed. This table comes from immunoSEQ multiplex PCR, and its TCRdb copy is limited to in-frame clones, with some not included. The V and J calls and clone size come from that table; D and trimming were worked out from the DNA. The profile covers about 1 million clones, with roughly 74% appearing a single time and about 0.52% taken by the ten largest. Germline CDR1 SGHNT, CDR2 YYREEE (reference sequence). The trim removed 4 bases at V and 2 bases at J, leaving 4 bases unmatched. The length of the CDR3 is 16 residues. Each donor was a Caucasian adult residing in Nashville, Tennessee.

Input material: memory CD4+ T cells from PBMCs. Sample subset: CD45RA-negative fraction. This sequence joins TRBV5-4 and TRBJ2-2, with 11 bases lining up with TRBD1. This TCR was sampled from a man aged 18-30 years in good health. Some clones in this sample may be carry-over from other donors' samples. The CDR3 protein is CASSMDRGHNTGELFF. DNA of the CDR3: TGTGCCAGCAGCATGGACAGGGGGCATAACACCGGGGAGCTGTTTTTT.